This T cell receptor beta chain was documented in a study of T cells in Graves' hyperthyroidism and ophthalmopathy. Amplification of TCR beta CDR3 regions used RNA as the template. When the TCR CDR3 underwent first-round RT-PCR, the HTBI primer set was used. A single record per CDR3 protein comes from TCRdb applying MiXCR to the multiplex PCR reads. The sample has about 290,000 distinct CDR3 sequences; 16% are singletons. Per the germline V gene, CDR1 is ENHRY and CDR2 is SYGVKD. CDR3 size: 13 residues. Trimming left V 6 bases short and J 0 bases short, with 9 bases between. In its sample, this clonotype was seen a few times.

This TCR derives from a man younger than 45 with Graves' hyperthyroidism. Sample: blood. V usage is TRBV10-3 and J usage is TRBJ2-7; weak D call: TRBD2 (5 bases). The CDR3 sequence is CAIRSGTSYEQYF. The CDR3 nucleotides are TGTGCCATCAGGAGCGGAACCTCCTACGAGCAGTACTTC.